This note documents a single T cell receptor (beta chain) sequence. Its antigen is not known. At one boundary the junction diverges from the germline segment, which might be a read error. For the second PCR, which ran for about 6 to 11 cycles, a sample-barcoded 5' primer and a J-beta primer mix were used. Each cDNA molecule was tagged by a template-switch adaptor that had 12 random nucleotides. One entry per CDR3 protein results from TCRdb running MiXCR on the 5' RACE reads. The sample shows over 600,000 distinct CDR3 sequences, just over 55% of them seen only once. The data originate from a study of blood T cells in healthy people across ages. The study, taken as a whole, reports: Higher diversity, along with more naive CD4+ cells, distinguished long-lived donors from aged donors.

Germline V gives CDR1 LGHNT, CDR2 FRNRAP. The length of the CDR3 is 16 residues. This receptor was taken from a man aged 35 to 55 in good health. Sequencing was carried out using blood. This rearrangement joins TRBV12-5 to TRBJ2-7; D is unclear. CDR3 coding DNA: TGTGCTAGTGGCTTGGTACAAGGGCGCACCGACTACGAGCAGTACTTC. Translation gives CASGLVQGRTDYEQYF.